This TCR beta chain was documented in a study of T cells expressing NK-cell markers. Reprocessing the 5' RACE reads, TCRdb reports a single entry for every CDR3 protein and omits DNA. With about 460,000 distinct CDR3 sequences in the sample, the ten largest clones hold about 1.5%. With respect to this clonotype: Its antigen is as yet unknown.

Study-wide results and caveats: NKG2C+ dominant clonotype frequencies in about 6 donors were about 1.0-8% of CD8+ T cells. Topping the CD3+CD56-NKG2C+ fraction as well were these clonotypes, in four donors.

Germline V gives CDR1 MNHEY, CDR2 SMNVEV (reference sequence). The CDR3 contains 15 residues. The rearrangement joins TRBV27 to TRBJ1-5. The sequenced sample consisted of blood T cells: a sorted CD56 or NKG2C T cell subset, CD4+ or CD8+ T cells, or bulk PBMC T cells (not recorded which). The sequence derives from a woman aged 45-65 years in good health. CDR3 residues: CASSSIEGYNQPQHF.